The T cell receptor beta chain under discussion was sequenced for a study of blood T cell repertoires in COVID-19. Overall study context: Both acute and convalescent COVID-19 samples were obtained from the United States, Italy and Spain.

The CDR3 covers 15 residues. The ends lost 6 bases at V and 0 bases at J; junction bases unmatched: 6. CDR1 is MNHEY and CDR2 is SVGAGI in the germline V gene. Clones were sequenced by immunoSEQ multiplex PCR, and TCRdb holds only the in-frame ones, with some missing. The sample lists approximately 210,000 clones; roughly 80% were seen once. The source of this sequence is a woman of 80 years or more with COVID-19, enrolled during active disease. V is TRBV6-5 and J is TRBJ2-3, with 7 bases identical to TRBD2. The sequenced sample was peripheral blood. Here the CDR3 reads CASSPMGGSTDTQYF. Here the CDR3 DNA reads TGTGCCAGCAGCCCCATGGGGGGGAGCACAGATACGCAGTATTTT.